The text below deals with one TCR beta chain. It lacks a known antigen. Base qualities are not recorded, but no much larger clone differs from it by a single base. This specimen belongs to a study of somatic mutations in cytotoxic T cells in rheumatoid arthritis (dated by TCRdb to about 2017). In the study overall: A FACSAria II or Sony SH800 was used to flow-sort some V beta antibody-stained T-cell populations at nearly 100% purity, and TCRB sequencing was also done on sorted V beta1+ cells. For 60 or so rheumatoid arthritis patients and 15 to 20 healthy controls, TCRB deep sequencing was carried out. The median ages of the patient and control groups were essentially identical. Whether expanded CD8+ T-cell clones in untreated, newly diagnosed rheumatoid arthritis carry somatic mutations was the study question, and clonality was characterized with TCRB deep sequencing.

With a median age of 56 years (range roughly 20-80) and 55% female, the healthy controls consisted of some 20 blood donors whose buffy coats were used. Flow cytometry confirmed the purity of CD4+ and CD8+ cells that had been isolated by positive magnetic bead selection on an AutoMACS. Isolation of peripheral blood mononuclear cells was done through Ficoll-Paque PLUS density gradient separation. Nucleospin Tissue or Tissue XS kits were used to extract DNA from CD4-enriched, CD8-enriched or PBMC samples, and a Qubit 2.0 fluorometer was used for quantification. The CDR3 runs 15 amino acids, cysteine and phenylalanine included. Only the CDR3 DNA is retained, 45 bases long and in frame from the first base. The germline V and J ends show losses of 5 bases and 6 bases respectively, and no gene match explains 3 bases of the junction. Taken from the germline V gene, the CDR1 and CDR2 loops are MNHEY and SVGAGI.

Sequencing of TCRB CDR3 was done on genomic DNA with the immunoSEQ assay. As for the original processing: The analyses included only productive TCRB rearrangements. Defining a clone by its unique TCRB CDR3 sequence, the study calculated clonality as a productive clonality index derived from Shannon entropy. To calculate repertoire overlap between two samples, the template counts of each clone were considered relative to each sample's total templates. Flow cytometry-measured V-gene usage correlated with V-gene usage from TCRB sequencing, with a Spearman r of less than 0.65. This immuneACCESS table, as held by TCRdb, lists in-frame sequences with V and J called but not all clones. Of the missing ones, under half trace to an unresolved V gene in checked studies; the others have no known cause. D and trimming were read from the DNA, whereas the V and J calls and clone size are those reported in that table. The sample table shows more than 20,000 clones, and about 86% are seen once. Approximately 19% of the sample is in the top ten clones.

On the study overall, not on this receptor specifically: The largest CD8+ clone made up more than 20% of CD8+ cells in 8 of 65 patients, and blood and synovial fluid shared several identical CD8+ TCRB sequences. The finding that TRBV07 was slightly underrepresented in patients was left unadjusted for multiple comparisons. There was no significant difference in CD8+ T-cell clonality between rheumatoid arthritis patients and age-matched healthy controls. The expanded CD8+ clones had unknown antigen targets, and not appearing in virus-specific databases did not rule out that they were virus-specific. CD8+ clonality increased with age in patients (Spearman r ≈ 0.5) but not in healthy controls.

The sequence was obtained from a woman in her fifties or sixties in good health. Sequencing was performed on CD8+ T cells sorted from blood. Rearrangement joined TRBV6-5 to TRBJ2-2; 13 bases in the junction line up with TRBD2. The CDR3 reads CASSPTSGGPGELFF. The DNA reads as follows: TGTGCCAGCAGTCCGACTAGCGGGGGGCCCGGGGAGCTGTTTTTT.